A selection of T cell receptor beta chains follows, all from one sample in a study of blood T cell repertoires in COVID-19. TCRdb's copy holds only in-frame clones and misses some; the assay was immunoSEQ multiplex PCR. The table records 200,000 or so clones, 70% to 90% of them present only once. Sequenced material: peripheral blood. Every receptor here comes from a man between 65 and 85 years old with active or convalescent COVID-19. CDR3s include the opening cysteine and the closing phenylalanine or tryptophan. Fields, in order: clone size, J gene, V gene, CDR3 protein. Not all rows give a size; the values are once, few, many and, for expanded clones, a class.

. | TRBJ2-3 | TRBV27 | CASSPTSGGATDTQYF
. | TRBJ2-5 | TRBV5-1 | CASSLSLAGSQETQYF
. | TRBJ1-3 | TRBV25-1 | CASSGTGNSGNTIYF
. | TRBJ2-7 | TRBV27 | CASSARAGGSSYEQYF
. | TRBJ2-7 | TRBV15 | CATSRASISGSSYEQYF
few | TRBJ2-1 | TRBV6-5 | CASTGTSGRGGEQFF
. | TRBJ2-7 | TRBV5-5 | CASSLEGNEQYF
. | TRBJ2-1 | TRBV7-2 | CASSSLVGYYNEQFF
. | TRBJ2-2 | TRBV25-1 | CASSQRQGRPGELFF
medium-sized | TRBJ2-7 | TRBV29-1 | CSVSSGAYEQYF
. | TRBJ2-2 | TRBV19 | CASSVTGAGELFF
. | TRBJ2-7 | TRBV19 | CASSTDRWTSEQYF
. | TRBJ2-7 | TRBV28 | CASSFQGPYSSYEQYF
. | TRBJ1-2 | TRBV28 | CASSRQGLGANYGYTF
. | TRBJ1-2 | TRBV6-2/TRBV6-3 | CASSSAGGGYTF
. | TRBJ1-2 | TRBV30 | CAWSEDRGRPYGYTF
once | TRBJ2-7 | TRBV28 | CASTPTNSYEQYF